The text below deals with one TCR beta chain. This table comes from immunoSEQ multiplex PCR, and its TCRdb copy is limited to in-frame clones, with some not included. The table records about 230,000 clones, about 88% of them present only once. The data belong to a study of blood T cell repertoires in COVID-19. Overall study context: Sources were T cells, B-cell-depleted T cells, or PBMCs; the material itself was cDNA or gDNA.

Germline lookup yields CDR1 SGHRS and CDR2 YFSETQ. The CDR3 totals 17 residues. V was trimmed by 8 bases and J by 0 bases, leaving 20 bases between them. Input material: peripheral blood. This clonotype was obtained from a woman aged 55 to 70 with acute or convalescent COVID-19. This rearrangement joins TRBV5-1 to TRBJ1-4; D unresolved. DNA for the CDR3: TGCGCCAGTAGAGCGAGAGGCGACGGATCAACTAATGAAAAACTGTTTTTT. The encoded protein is CASRARGDGSTNEKLFF.